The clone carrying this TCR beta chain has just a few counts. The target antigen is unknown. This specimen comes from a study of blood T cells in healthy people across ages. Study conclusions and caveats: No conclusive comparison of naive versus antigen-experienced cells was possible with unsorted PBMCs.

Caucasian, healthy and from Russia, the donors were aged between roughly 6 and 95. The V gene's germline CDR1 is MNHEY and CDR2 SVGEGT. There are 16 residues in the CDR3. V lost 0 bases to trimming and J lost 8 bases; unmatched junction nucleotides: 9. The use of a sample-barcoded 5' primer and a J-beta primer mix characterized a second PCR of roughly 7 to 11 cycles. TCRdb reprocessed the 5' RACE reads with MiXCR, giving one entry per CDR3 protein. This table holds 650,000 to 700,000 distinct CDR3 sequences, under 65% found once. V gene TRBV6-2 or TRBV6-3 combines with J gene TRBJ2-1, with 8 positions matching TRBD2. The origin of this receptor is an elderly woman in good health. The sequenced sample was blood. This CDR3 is CASSYSKGGGRDEQFF. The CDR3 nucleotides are TGTGCCAGCAGTTACTCGAAGGGCGGGGGGCGTGATGAGCAGTTCTTC.